One and the same sample provided the 2 T cell receptor beta chains below, sequenced in a study of CD8 T cells in Susac syndrome. RNA amounts of roughly 0.5 to 1 ug underwent reverse transcription with random hexamers. TCRdb independently ran MiXCR on the immunoSEQ multiplex PCR reads; one entry per CDR3 protein. The sample carries 100,000 to 150,000 distinct CDR3 sequences, roughly 80% recorded once. Sequenced sample: CD8+ T cells from PBMCs. The receptors derive from a human donor with multiple sclerosis.

A note on this clonotype: No conserved phenylalanine or tryptophan is present at the end of the CDR3, so a read error is the likely explanation. The J gene is TRBJ2-1, the V gene TRBV5-1; 10 bases line up with TRBD2. Germline lookup yields CDR1 SGHRS and CDR2 YFSETQ. This CDR3 has 15 amino acids. Trimming took 4 bases from V and 8 from J; bases not matched to a gene: 9. For the CDR3, the DNA is TGCGCCAGCAGCCCCCTAGCGGGGGTACGCGATGAGCAGTTCCTC. Protein: CASSPLAGVRDEQFL.

The chain combines TRBV6-5 with TRBJ1-1, with 9 bases matching TRBD1. The CDR3 extends over 19 amino acids. Trimming took 0 bases from V and 3 from J; bases not matched to a gene: 14. The germline V gene encodes CDR1 MNHEY and CDR2 SVGAGI. CDR3 residues: CASSYSNLRDRVGYTEAFF. The CDR3 DNA reads as TGTGCCAGCAGTTACTCGAATCTGAGGGACAGGGTCGGTTACACTGAAGCTTTCTTT.